Listed below are T cell receptor beta chains from one sample, sequenced in a study of siplizumab effects on memory and regulatory T cells. The antigens these receptors bind are not known. The protocol was immunoSEQ multiplex PCR, while the TCRdb copy is restricted to in-frame clones and leaves out a portion. The data show more than 13,000 clones, around 43% seen once. The source material was CFSE-low (dividing) CD4+ T cells sorted from an allogeneic mixed lymphocyte reaction. The receptors originated from a human donor in good health; the cells came from an allogeneic mixed lymphocyte reaction. Some clones in this sample may be carry-over from other donors' samples. Both conserved end residues are part of each CDR3.

v_gene,j_gene,CDR3aa
TRBV9,TRBJ2-6,CASSLTGDGANVLTF
TRBV5-5,TRBJ2-3,CASSRTSGSTDTQYF
TRBV19,TRBJ2-5,CASKYTGTEETQYF
TRBV18,TRBJ2-4,CASSLTRAAKNIQYF
TRBV4-2,TRBJ2-5,CASSQDFEGRLGETQYF
TRBV6-5,TRBJ1-2,CASREGGSNYGYTF
TRBV2,TRBJ2-1,CASRVDALQFF
TRBV2,TRBJ2-5,CASRRLMNSETQYF
TRBV6-1,TRBJ2-7,CASSSYSGSSYEQYF
TRBV27,TRBJ2-3,CASYTAGTQYF
TRBV5-6,TRBJ1-6,CASSLRQGRDSPLHF
TRBV18,TRBJ2-1,CASSPLGGSGEQFF
TRBV19,TRBJ2-2,CARTILAQNTGELFF
TRBV6-1,TRBJ1-1,CASSPLGGEAFF
TRBV7-2,TRBJ1-1,CASSLVGSLLGKAFF
TRBV7-3,TRBJ2-1,CASRLSGSRNEQFF
TRBV7-2,TRBJ1-5,CASSLDYSNQPQHF
TRBV6-6,TRBJ2-2,CASRTGMNTGELFF
TRBV18,TRBJ1-1,CASSETGNTEAFF
TRBV6-6,TRBJ2-1,CASSYFVRGEQFF
TRBV11-2,TRBJ2-4,CASSPRRPPPGNIQYF
TRBV10-3,TRBJ2-1,CAISPSGSSYNEQFF
TRBV5-1,TRBJ2-7,CASSPFLAGQSYEQYF
TRBV30,TRBJ1-2,CAWSVWAQSYGYTF
TRBV7-9,TRBJ1-2,CASSSRSF
TRBV6-5,TRBJ2-5,CASRPGSPIRETQYF
TRBV6-6,TRBJ1-5,CASKPEWWPQHF
TRBV7-3,TRBJ2-2,CASSTTGTTGELFF
TRBV6-5,TRBJ2-7,CASSPDLNEQYF
TRBV7-7,TRBJ2-1,CASSPGTSASYNEQFF
TRBV7-9,TRBJ2-7,CASSLVGTYEQYF
TRBV5-1,TRBJ1-5,CASSLVGEGQPQHF
TRBV7-8,TRBJ1-2,CASSLYSSNYGYTF
TRBV14,TRBJ2-1,CASSQANLTSAEQFF
TRBV5-1,TRBJ1-6,CASSHGLVRDNSPLHF
TRBV20-1,TRBJ1-2,CSASPGYGYTF
TRBV4-1,TRBJ1-4,CASSQDRPAATNEKLFF
TRBV7-9,TRBJ2-6,CASSLWTGLGANVLTF
TRBV2,TRBJ1-2,CASSEDSLSYGYTF
TRBV19,-,CASRLAGKGEQFF
TRBV7-9,TRBJ1-1,CASSWTGNRERNTEAFF
TRBV5-4,TRBJ2-1,CASSLDSGSYNEQFF
TRBV28,TRBJ1-2,CASSLQGEEGYTF
TRBV9,TRBJ2-1,CASSTRGTGSNEQFF
TRBV21-1,TRBJ1-5,CASSKLKGQPQHF
TRBV5-4,TRBJ2-1,CASSAGGGASSFNEQFF
TRBV7-2,TRBJ1-2,CASSLRGLRGYTF
TRBV19,TRBJ2-7,CASLRSGTYEQYF
TRBV28,TRBJ1-5,CASSSSSTRSGGNQPQHF
TRBV6-6,TRBJ2-1,CASSLGPSYNEQFF
TRBV6-1,TRBJ2-1,CASSRAPTQYNEQFF
TRBV5-4,TRBJ2-7,CASSWWDRSRYEQYF
TRBV7-3,TRBJ2-3,CASSLSGVRGDTQYF